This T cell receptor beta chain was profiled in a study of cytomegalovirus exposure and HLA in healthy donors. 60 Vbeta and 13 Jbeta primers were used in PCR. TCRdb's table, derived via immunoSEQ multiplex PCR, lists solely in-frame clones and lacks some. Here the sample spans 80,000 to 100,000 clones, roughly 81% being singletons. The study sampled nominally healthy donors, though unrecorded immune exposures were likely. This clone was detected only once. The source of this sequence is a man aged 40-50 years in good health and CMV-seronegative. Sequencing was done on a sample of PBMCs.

CDR3 residues: CASSFKGTEAFF. Written as DNA, the CDR3 is TGTGCCAGCAGTTTCAAGGGGACTGAAGCTTTCTTT. The chain couples TRBV28 to TRBJ1-1, with a weak D call TRBD1 (5 bases). V was cut by 3 bases and J by 5 bases, with 7 bases left in between. Germline values: CDR1 MDHEN, CDR2 SYDVKM. This CDR3 has 12 residues. Filled out from reference TRBV28 and TRBJ1-1, the complete variable domain reads DVKVTQSSRYLVKRTGEKVFLECVQDMDHENMFWYRQDPGLGLRLIYFSYDVKMKEKGDIPEGYSVSREKKERFSLILESASTNQTSMYLCASSFKGTEAFFGQGTRLTVV.